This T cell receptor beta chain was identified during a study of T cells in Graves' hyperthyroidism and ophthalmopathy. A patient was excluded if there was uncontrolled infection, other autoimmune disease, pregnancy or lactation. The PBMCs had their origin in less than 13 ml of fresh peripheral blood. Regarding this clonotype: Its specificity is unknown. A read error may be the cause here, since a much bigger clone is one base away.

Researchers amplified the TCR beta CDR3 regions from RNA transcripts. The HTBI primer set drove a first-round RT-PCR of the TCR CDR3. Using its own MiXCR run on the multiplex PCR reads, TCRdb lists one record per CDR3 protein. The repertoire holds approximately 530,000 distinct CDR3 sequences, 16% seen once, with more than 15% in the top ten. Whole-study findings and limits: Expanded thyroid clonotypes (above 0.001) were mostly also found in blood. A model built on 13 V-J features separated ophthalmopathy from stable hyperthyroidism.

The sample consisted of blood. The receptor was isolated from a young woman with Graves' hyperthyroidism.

The CDR3 DNA reads TGTGCCAGTAGTCCCCTGGGTCACTACGAGCAGTACTTC. Protein sequence: CASSPLGHYEQYF. The chain employs TRBV19 and TRBJ2-7; D unclear. The V gene lost 5 bases and the J gene lost 3 bases, with 11 bases spanning the gap. The CDR3 has 13 residues. Germline CDR1 LNHDA, CDR2 SQIVND (reference sequence). The full variable domain, its missing parts supplied by reference TRBV19 and TRBJ2-7, is DGGITQSPKYLFRKEGQNVTLSCEQNLNHDAMYWYRQDPGQGLRLIYYSQIVNDFQKGDIAEGYSVSREKKESFPLTVTSAQKNPTAFYLCASSPLGHYEQYFGPGTRLTVT.